This T cell receptor (beta chain) was recorded in a study of beta chain features in type 1 diabetes. General study findings and limits: In cDNA sequencing, cells with high TCR expression could be over-represented.

The CDR3 runs to 15 residues. Germline V lookup: CDR1 MDHEN, CDR2 SYDVKM. V lost 5 bases and J lost 9, with 20 bases in between. Every sorted population was more than 98% pure. In its sample, this clone was seen a few times. Its specificity is unknown. What was sequenced were expressed TCRB transcripts, since all of the isolated RNA had been reverse transcribed. Libraries were prepared by immunoSEQ multiplex PCR; TCRdb keeps only in-frame clonotypes and omits some of them. This table has about 330,000 clones, 11% appearing once. The sequenced sample was naive CD4+ T cells from blood. The rearrangement links TRBV28 to TRBJ1-5; D possibly corresponds to TRBD1 (6 bases). This receptor was identified in a woman aged 25 to 39 in good health. CDR3 region: CASSPITGTRWPQHF. In DNA form, the CDR3 reads TGTGCCAGCAGTCCGATCACAGGGACGAGGTGGCCCCAGCATTTT.